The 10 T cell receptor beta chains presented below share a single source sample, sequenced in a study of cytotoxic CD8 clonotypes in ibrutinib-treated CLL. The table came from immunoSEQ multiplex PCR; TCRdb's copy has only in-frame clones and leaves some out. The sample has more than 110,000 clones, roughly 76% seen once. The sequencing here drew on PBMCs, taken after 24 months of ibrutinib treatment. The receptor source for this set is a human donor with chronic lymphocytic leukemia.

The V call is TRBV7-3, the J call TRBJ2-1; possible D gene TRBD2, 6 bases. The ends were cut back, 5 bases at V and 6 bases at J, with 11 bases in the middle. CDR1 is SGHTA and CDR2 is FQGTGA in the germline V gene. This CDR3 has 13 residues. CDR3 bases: TGTGCCAGCAGCGCGGGGCACCCCAATGAGCAGTTCTTC. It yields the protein CASSAGHPNEQFF.

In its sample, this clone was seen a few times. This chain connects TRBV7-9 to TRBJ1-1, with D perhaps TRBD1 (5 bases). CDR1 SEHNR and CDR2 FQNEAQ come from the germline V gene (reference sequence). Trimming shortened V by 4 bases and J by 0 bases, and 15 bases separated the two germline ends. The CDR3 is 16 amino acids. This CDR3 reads CASSSPGTVMNTEAFF. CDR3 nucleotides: TGTGCCAGCAGCTCCCCCGGGACTGTCATGAACACTGAAGCTTTCTTT.

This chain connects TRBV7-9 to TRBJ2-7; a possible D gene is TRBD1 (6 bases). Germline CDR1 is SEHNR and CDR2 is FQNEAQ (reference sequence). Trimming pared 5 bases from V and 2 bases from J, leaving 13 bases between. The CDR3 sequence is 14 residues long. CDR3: CASSLLGGPYEQYF. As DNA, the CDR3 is TGTGCCAGCAGCCTCTTAGGGGGACCCTACGAGCAGTACTTC.

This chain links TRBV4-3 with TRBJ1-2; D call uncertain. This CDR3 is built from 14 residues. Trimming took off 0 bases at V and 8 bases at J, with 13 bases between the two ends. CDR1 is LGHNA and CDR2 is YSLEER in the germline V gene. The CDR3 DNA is TGCGCCAGCAGCCAAGATTCGGCCGCCGGGGGCTACACCTTC. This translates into CASSQDSAAGGYTF.

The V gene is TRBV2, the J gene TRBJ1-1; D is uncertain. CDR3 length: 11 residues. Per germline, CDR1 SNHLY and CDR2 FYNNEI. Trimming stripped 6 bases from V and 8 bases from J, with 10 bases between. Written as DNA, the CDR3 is TGTGCCAGCAGCCCCCATGAGGAAGCTTTCTTT. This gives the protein CASSPHEEAFF. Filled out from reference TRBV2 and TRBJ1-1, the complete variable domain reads EPEVTQTPSHQVTQMGQEVILRCVPISNHLYFYWYRQILGQKVEFLVSFYNNEISEKSEIFDDQFSVERPDGSNFTLKIRSTKLEDSAMYFCASSPHEEAFFGQGTRLTVV.

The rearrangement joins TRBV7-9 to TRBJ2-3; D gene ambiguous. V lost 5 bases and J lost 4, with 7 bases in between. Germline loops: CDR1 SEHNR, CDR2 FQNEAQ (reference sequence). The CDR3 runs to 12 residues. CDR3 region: CASSPVPDTQYF. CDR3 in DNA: TGTGCCAGCAGCCCGGTCCCAGATACGCAGTATTTT.

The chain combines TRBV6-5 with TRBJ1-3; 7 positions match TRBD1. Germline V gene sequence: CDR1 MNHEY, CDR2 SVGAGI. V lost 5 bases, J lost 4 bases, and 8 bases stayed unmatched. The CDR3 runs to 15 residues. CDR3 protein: CASSITRGSGNTIYF. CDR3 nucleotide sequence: TGTGCCAGCAGTATAACCAGGGGGTCGGGAAACACCATATATTTT.

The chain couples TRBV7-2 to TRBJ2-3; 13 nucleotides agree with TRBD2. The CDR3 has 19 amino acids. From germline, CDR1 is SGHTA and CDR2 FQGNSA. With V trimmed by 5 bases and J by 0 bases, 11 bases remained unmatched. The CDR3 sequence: CASSLEPPGLAGSTDTQYF. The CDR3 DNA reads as TGTGCCAGCAGCCTCGAACCGCCGGGACTAGCGGGGAGCACAGATACGCAGTATTTT.

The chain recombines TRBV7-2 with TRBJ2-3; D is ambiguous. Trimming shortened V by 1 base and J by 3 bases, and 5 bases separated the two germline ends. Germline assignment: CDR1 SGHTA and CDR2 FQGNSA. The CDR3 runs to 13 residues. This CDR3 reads CASSLEETDTQYF. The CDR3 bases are TGTGCCAGCAGCTTAGAGGAGACAGATACGCAGTATTTT.

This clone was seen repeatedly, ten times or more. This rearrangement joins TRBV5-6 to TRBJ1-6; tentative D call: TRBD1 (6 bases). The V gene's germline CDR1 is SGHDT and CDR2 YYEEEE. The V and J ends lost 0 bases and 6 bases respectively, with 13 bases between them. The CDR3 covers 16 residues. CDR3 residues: CASSLGTGSVNSPLHF. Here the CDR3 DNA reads TGTGCCAGCAGCTTGGGAACAGGGTCGGTTAATTCACCCCTCCACTTT.